The 12 T cell receptor beta chains presented below share a single source sample, sequenced in a study of OX40 agonist ivuxolimab in advanced cancers. Sequenced by immunoSEQ multiplex PCR; TCRdb stores in-frame clones only, minus some. The table records 15,000 to 25,000 clones, 77% of them present only once. The specimen comprised CD4+ or CD8+ T cells sorted from blood, sampled in a trial of the OX40 agonist ivuxolimab. The receptors stem from an adult with an advanced solid tumor such as melanoma, head and neck, liver or kidney cancer.

The chain has TRBV6-5 and TRBJ2-1; 11 positions agree with TRBD2. In germline, CDR1 is MNHEY, CDR2 SVGAGI. CDR3 length: 14 amino acids. The J segment lost 13 bases and the V segment lost 0 bases, leaving 5 bases of the junction unmatched. The CDR3 nucleotides read TGTGCCAGCAGTTACTCGAATAGCGGGAGGGCCCAGTTCTTC. Residues: CASSYSNSGRAQFF.

The chain uses TRBV14 and TRBJ2-5, with 7 bases aligning to TRBD2. The V gene end was trimmed by 9 bases and the J gene end by 5 bases; junction bases not matched to a gene: 9. The CDR3 covers 13 residues. In germline, CDR1 is SGHDN, CDR2 FVKESK. The DNA for the CDR3 is TGTGCCAGGGTCGCGGGAGTGAAGGAGACCCAGTACTTC. Translating it yields CARVAGVKETQYF.

The V call is TRBV15, the J call TRBJ2-7; 9 positions match TRBD2. The CDR3 consists of 16 residues. The J segment lost 6 bases and the V segment lost 3 bases, leaving 12 bases of the junction unmatched. Germline V CDR1 and CDR2: LNHNV, YYDKDF (reference sequence). The CDR3 here is CATSRVPREREAEQYF. In nucleotides, the CDR3 is TGTGCCACCAGCAGGGTCCCCAGGGAGCGGGAGGCCGAGCAGTACTTC.

This clone occurred a few times. The V and J genes are TRBV19 and TRBJ2-1, with D hard to call. V lost 4 bases and J 7 bases, leaving 11 bases between the germline ends. CDR1 LNHDA and CDR2 SQIVND come from the germline V gene (reference sequence). This CDR3 spans 13 amino acids. CDR3 sequence reads: CASSSGNWNEQFF. CDR3 in DNA: TGTGCCAGTAGTAGCGGCAACTGGAATGAGCAGTTCTTC. Full variable domain (missing parts from reference TRBV19 and TRBJ2-1): DGGITQSPKYLFRKEGQNVTLSCEQNLNHDAMYWYRQDPGQGLRLIYYSQIVNDFQKGDIAEGYSVSREKKESFPLTVTSAQKNPTAFYLCASSSGNWNEQFFGPGTRLTVL.

The chain joins TRBV4-1 to TRBJ2-7; unclear D gene. Trimming took 0 bases from V and 1 from J, leaving 13 bases between them. The germline V gene encodes CDR1 MGHRA and CDR2 YSYEKL. This CDR3 is built from 16 residues. The CDR3, as DNA: TGCGCCAGCAGCCAAGAAGGAGTCGTCAGGTCCTACGAGCAGTACTTC. Its translation: CASSQEGVVRSYEQYF.

V gene TRBV6-6 combines with J gene TRBJ1-5; D is unresolved. Germline CDR1 MNHNY, CDR2 SVGAGI (reference sequence). V was pared by 5 bases and J by 4 bases, with 6 bases between. The CDR3 covers 12 residues. CDR3 nucleotide sequence: TGTGCCAGCAGTACCAATAATCAGCCCCAGCATTTT. It codes for CASSTNNQPQHF.

In its sample, this clone was seen a few times. The chain joins TRBV19 to TRBJ1-3; no reliable D call. CDR1 and CDR2 from the germline V gene are LNHDA and SQIVND (reference sequence). Trimming took off 2 bases at V and 0 bases at J, with 11 bases between the two ends. The CDR3 consists of 16 residues. CDR3 coding DNA: TGTGCCAGTAGTATATCCGGCGGAAGCTCTGGAAACACCATATATTTT. Protein product: CASSISGGSSGNTIYF.

The genes are TRBV4-3 and TRBJ2-1; the D gene could be TRBD1 or TRBD2 (6 bases each). Germline V gene lookup returns CDR1 LGHNA and CDR2 YSLEER. V gave up 0 bases and J gave up 4 bases, with 19 bases separating them. This CDR3 comprises 18 residues. The CDR3 DNA reads as TGCGCCAGCAGCCAAGATCCACCGGGGGCAACAGGGTACAATGAGCAGTTCTTC. Its protein product is CASSQDPPGATGYNEQFF.

V is TRBV10-2 and J is TRBJ1-2; 7 nucleotides agree with TRBD1. The germline V gene encodes CDR1 WSHSY and CDR2 SAAADI. This CDR3 has 15 amino acids. V was pared by 3 bases and J by 3 bases, with 7 bases of the junction left unmatched. The CDR3 sequence is CASSEGRGVYYGYTF. The CDR3, as DNA: TGCGCCAGCAGTGAAGGCAGGGGGGTATACTATGGCTACACCTTC.

The chain joins TRBV29-1 to TRBJ2-1, with D possibly TRBD2 on 6 matching bases. This CDR3 comprises 15 residues. Between the trimmed V and J ends, which lost 3 bases and 3 bases, there was a span of 15 bases. CDR1 and CDR2 (germline): SQVTM, ANQGSEA. The CDR3 here is CSVEYSNSGYNEQFF. The CDR3 coding sequence is TGCAGCGTTGAGTATAGTAATAGCGGCTACAATGAGCAGTTCTTC.

Remarks on this clone: This CDR3 is also generated by other DNA sequences in the sample. The chain uses TRBV4-3 and TRBJ1-1; no clear D gene. The CDR3 loop spans 13 amino acids. V was clipped by 1 base and J by 1 base, with 4 bases between them. CDR1 LGHNA and CDR2 YSLEER come from the germline V gene. Written as DNA, the CDR3 is TGCGCCAGCAGCCAAGGTCAGAACACTGAAGCTTTCTTT. Amino acid sequence: CASSQGQNTEAFF.

This sequence joins TRBV7-9 and TRBJ2-2; no firm D call. Germline CDR1 is SEHNR and CDR2 is FQNEAQ (reference sequence). This CDR3 spans 11 amino acids. V was shortened by 6 bases and J by 10 bases, with 9 bases between the two germline ends. The DNA of the CDR3 is TGTGCCAGCAGACCCCTAGAGGAGCTGTTTTTT. Translation gives CASRPLEELFF.